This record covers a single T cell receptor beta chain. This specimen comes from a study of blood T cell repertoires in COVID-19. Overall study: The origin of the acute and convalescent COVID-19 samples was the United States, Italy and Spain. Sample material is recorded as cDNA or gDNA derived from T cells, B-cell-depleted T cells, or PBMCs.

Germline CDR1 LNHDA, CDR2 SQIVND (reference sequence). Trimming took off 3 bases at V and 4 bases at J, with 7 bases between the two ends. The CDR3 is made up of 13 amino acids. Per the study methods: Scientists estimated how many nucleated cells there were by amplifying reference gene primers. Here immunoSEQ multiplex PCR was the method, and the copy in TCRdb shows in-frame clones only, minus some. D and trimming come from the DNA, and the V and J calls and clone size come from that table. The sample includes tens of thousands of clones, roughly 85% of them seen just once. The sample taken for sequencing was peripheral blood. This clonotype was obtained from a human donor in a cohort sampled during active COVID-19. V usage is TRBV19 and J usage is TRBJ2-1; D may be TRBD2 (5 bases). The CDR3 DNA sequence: TGTGCCAGTAGTATCTGGGAGTACAATGAGCAGTTCTTC. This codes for CASSIWEYNEQFF.